Listed here is a single T cell receptor beta chain. This entry comes from a study of blood T cell repertoires in COVID-19. At the level of the study: In each case, the material was cDNA or gDNA derived from T cells, B-cell-depleted T cells, or PBMCs.

The cohort comprised adults aged roughly 18 to 100 years residing in about two dozen US areas. Participants' reported clinical history set cohort assignment. Original processing methods: Reference gene primer amplification gave estimated nucleated cell counts. Assay: immunoSEQ multiplex PCR; the TCRdb copy retains only in-frame clones and omits some. V and J calls and clone size are those listed in that table; D and trimming were worked out from the DNA. The sample records 350,000 to 400,000 clones, approximately 90% being singletons. The CDR3 runs 14 residues. Looked up from germline, CDR1 is LGHNT and CDR2 is FRNRAP. The V and J ends lost 5 bases and 2 bases respectively, with 10 bases between them.

Material for sequencing was PBMCs or T cells enriched from blood (not recorded which). The sequence derives from a woman aged 25 to 39 with acute COVID-19. This chain joins TRBV12-5 and TRBJ1-3, with D unclear. In DNA, the CDR3 is TGTGCTAGTGGTCCAGGATCGGCTGGAAACACCATATATTTT. Encoded protein: CASGPGSAGNTIYF.